The rows below give T cell receptor beta chains drawn from one sample of a study of T cell responses to AZD1222 COVID-19 vaccine. Profiled with immunoSEQ multiplex PCR; TCRdb holds only in-frame clones, not every one. The table records approximately 92,000 clones, about 91% of them present only once. Sample: peripheral blood, taken on day 0 of AZD1222 vaccination. The receptors were gathered from an adult in good health. The CDR3 runs from the conserved cysteine through the conserved F or W. The order of the fields is J gene, clone size, D gene, V gene, CDR3 protein, CDR3 DNA. The D gene is left open where the match is weak. Clone size, where shown, is once, few, many, or a class for clones that have expanded.

J gene: TRBJ2-3
clone size: NA
D gene: NA
V gene: TRBV12-3/TRBV12-4
CDR3 protein: CASSLRGADTQYF
CDR3 DNA: TGTGCCAGCAGTTTAAGGGGGGCAGATACGCAGTATTTT

J gene: TRBJ1-5
clone size: NA
D gene: NA
V gene: TRBV18
CDR3 protein: CASSPPTGSNQPQHF
CDR3 DNA: TGTGCCAGCTCACCACCTACAGGGAGCAATCAGCCCCAGCATTTT

J gene: TRBJ1-5
clone size: NA
D gene: TRBD1
V gene: TRBV7-2
CDR3 protein: CASSLRTGIGQPQHF
CDR3 DNA: TGTGCCAGCAGCCTTCGGACAGGGATTGGGCAGCCCCAGCATTTT

J gene: TRBJ2-3
clone size: NA
D gene: NA
V gene: TRBV28
CDR3 protein: CASSHSSWVTDTQYF
CDR3 DNA: TGTGCCAGCAGTCATTCTAGCTGGGTCACAGATACGCAGTATTTT

J gene: TRBJ2-1
clone size: NA
D gene: TRBD2
V gene: TRBV5-6
CDR3 protein: CASSPGTSGRYNEQFF
CDR3 DNA: TGTGCCAGCAGCCCTGGGACTAGCGGGAGGTACAATGAGCAGTTCTTC

J gene: TRBJ2-2
clone size: NA
D gene: NA
V gene: TRBV4-2
CDR3 protein: CASSQEGRESTGELFF
CDR3 DNA: TGTGCCAGCAGCCAAGAGGGCAGGGAAAGTACCGGGGAGCTGTTTTTT

J gene: TRBJ1-4
clone size: NA
D gene: NA
V gene: TRBV6-5
CDR3 protein: CASSYAQGINEKLFF
CDR3 DNA: TGTGCCAGCAGTTACGCCCAGGGGATAAATGAAAAACTGTTTTTT

J gene: TRBJ2-2
clone size: once
D gene: TRBD2
V gene: TRBV18
CDR3 protein: CASSPFAGARTGELFF
CDR3 DNA: TGTGCCAGCTCACCATTTGCGGGAGCCCGCACCGGGGAGCTGTTTTTT

J gene: TRBJ2-3
clone size: NA
D gene: NA
V gene: TRBV4-2
CDR3 protein: CASSQGRTGESTDTQYF
CDR3 DNA: TGTGCCAGCAGCCAAGGTCGGACGGGAGAGAGCACAGATACGCAGTATTTT

J gene: TRBJ1-6
clone size: NA
D gene: TRBD1
V gene: TRBV3-1/TRBV3-2
CDR3 protein: CASSQGKGGFSPLHF
CDR3 DNA: TGTGCCAGCAGCCAAGGTAAAGGGGGCTTTTCACCCCTCCACTTT

J gene: TRBJ2-3
clone size: NA
D gene: NA
V gene: TRBV28
CDR3 protein: CASSRGEATDTQYF
CDR3 DNA: TGTGCCAGCAGCCGAGGGGAGGCCACAGATACGCAGTATTTT

J gene: TRBJ1-4
clone size: NA
D gene: NA
V gene: TRBV5-4
CDR3 protein: CASSPFGNSRGGKLFF
CDR3 DNA: TGTGCCAGCAGCCCTTTCGGCAACAGCCGCGGCGGAAAACTGTTTTTT

J gene: TRBJ1-1
clone size: NA
D gene: NA
V gene: TRBV7-2
CDR3 protein: CASAGGALNTEAFF
CDR3 DNA: TGTGCCAGCGCCGGGGGGGCATTAAACACTGAAGCTTTCTTT

J gene: TRBJ1-1
clone size: NA
D gene: NA
V gene: TRBV7-9
CDR3 protein: CASSDPGGLNTEAFF
CDR3 DNA: TGTGCCAGCAGCGACCCCGGGGGACTGAACACTGAAGCTTTCTTT

J gene: TRBJ2-2
clone size: NA
D gene: TRBD1
V gene: TRBV7-6
CDR3 protein: CASSFQTGADTGELFF
CDR3 DNA: TGTGCCAGCAGCTTCCAGACAGGGGCGGACACCGGGGAGCTGTTTTTT

J gene: TRBJ1-1
clone size: NA
D gene: NA
V gene: TRBV2
CDR3 protein: CASSEEGGPVEAFF
CDR3 DNA: TGTGCCAGCAGTGAAGAGGGGGGGCCTGTAGAAGCTTTCTTT

J gene: TRBJ2-1
clone size: NA
D gene: NA
V gene: TRBV7-3
CDR3 protein: CASSLTSGRQFF
CDR3 DNA: TGTGCCAGCAGCTTAACGTCCGGGAGGCAGTTCTTC